What follows are 22 T cell receptor beta chains derived from one specimen sequenced in a study of CD8 T cells in ankylosing spondylitis. TCRdb processed the 5' RACE reads anew with MiXCR; each CDR3 protein has one entry. The sample records a few hundred thousand distinct CDR3 sequences, about 20% being singletons. The specimen sequenced was blood, either unsorted or a sorted T cell fraction (not recorded which). The receptors were sampled from a male donor with ankylosing spondylitis or in good health (not recorded which).

This clonotype was seen repeatedly, ten times or more. This chain joins TRBV10-3 and TRBJ2-1; D is perhaps TRBD1 (6 bases). From germline, CDR1 is ENHRY and CDR2 SYGVKD. Deletions cut 2 bases from V and 5 bases from J, with 10 bases between. The CDR3 extends over 14 amino acids. The chain's CDR3 is CAISEGQWDNEQFF. The CDR3 DNA reads TGTGCCATCAGTGAGGGACAGTGGGACAATGAGCAGTTCTTC.

Notes on this clonotype: A read error may explain this, as a much larger clone is one base away. The CDR3 is CASSLNQVMGFTDTQYF. The CDR3 coding sequence is TGTGCCAGCAGTTTAAATCAGGTGATGGGATTTACAGATACGCAGTATTTT. This rearrangement joins TRBV12-3 or TRBV12-4 to TRBJ2-3; D not resolved. The CDR3 runs 17 residues. V was trimmed by 2 bases and J by 3 bases, leaving 18 bases between them.

Here the CDR3 DNA reads TGTGCCACCTCCCAAGATTTCCCGGGAGGGGTCGATGAGCAGTTCTTC. The encoded protein is CATSQDFPGGVDEQFF. The chain has TRBV3-1 and TRBJ2-1, with TRBD2 matching 8 bases. V gave up 10 bases and J gave up 8 bases; unmatched junction bases: 19. CDR3 size: 16 residues. In germline, CDR1 is LGHDT, CDR2 YNNKEL (reference sequence).

This chain links TRBV27 with TRBJ1-5, with TRBD1 as a possible D gene (5 bases). The CDR3 extends over 17 amino acids. V was clipped by 5 bases and J by 2 bases, with 19 bases between them. Looked up from germline, CDR1 is MNHEY and CDR2 is SMNVEV (reference sequence). The DNA of the CDR3 is TGTGCCAGCAGTCCCTTTTGGCCCGACAGTGGCAATCAGCCCCAGCATTTT. Encoded protein: CASSPFWPDSGNQPQHF.

Many counts were recorded for this clonotype. This chain joins TRBV11-2 and TRBJ2-1; 8 positions match TRBD2. Germline V gene data show CDR1 as SGHAT and CDR2 as FQNNGV. The V gene end was trimmed by 1 base and the J gene end by 0 bases; junction bases not matched to a gene: 2. This CDR3 is built from 16 residues. CDR3 protein: CASSLGLANSYNEQFF. The CDR3 nucleotides are TGTGCCAGCAGCTTAGGACTAGCGAACTCCTACAATGAGCAGTTCTTC.

The V gene is TRBV30, the J gene TRBJ2-1; D is uncertain. The CDR3 has 12 amino acids. Trimming took off 5 bases at V and 5 bases at J, with 10 bases between the two ends. Germline V gene lookup returns CDR1 GTSNPN and CDR2 SVGIG (reference sequence). The CDR3 DNA is TGTGCCTGGGAGGTTCAAGACAATGAGCAGTTCTTC. Residues: CAWEVQDNEQFF.

This clonotype has just a few counts. The rearrangement uses TRBV11-2 and TRBJ2-7; D may be TRBD2 (6 bases). V lost 4 bases, J lost 0 bases, and 16 bases lay in between. Germline lookup yields CDR1 SGHAT and CDR2 FQNNGV. The CDR3 is 16 amino acids. The CDR3 nucleotides read TGTGCCAGCAGCTCCCGGACTAACTCTGTCTCCTACGAGCAGTACTTC. The encoded protein is CASSSRTNSVSYEQYF.

The genes are TRBV27 and TRBJ2-7, with D unresolved. This CDR3 contains 14 residues. With 3 bases removed from V and 3 bases from J, the gap between germline ends came to 12 bases. Germline CDR1 is MNHEY and CDR2 is SMNVEV (reference sequence). Written as DNA, the CDR3 is TGTGCCAGCAGTTTGGGCAAGGTCTACTACGAGCAGTACTTC. Protein product: CASSLGKVYYEQYF.

The chain joins TRBV11-3 to TRBJ2-7, with 16 nucleotides matching TRBD2. V lost 1 base and J lost 0; bases outside the gene matches: 15. Per the germline V gene, CDR1 is SGHNT and CDR2 is YENEEA. The CDR3 length is 22 residues. The CDR3 here is CASSLGGIPGTSGRASSYEQYF. The CDR3 coding sequence is TGTGCCAGCAGCTTAGGCGGCATACCCGGGACTAGCGGGAGGGCAAGCTCCTACGAGCAGTACTTC.

This clonotype occurred a few times. The genes are TRBV19 and TRBJ1-1; TRBD1 aligns across 8 bases. Looked up from germline, CDR1 is LNHDA and CDR2 is SQIVND (reference sequence). The CDR3 length is 16 residues. J lost 5 bases, V lost 3 bases, and 11 bases had no gene match. CDR3 sequence reads: CASSMVQGAFGTEAFF. CDR3 in DNA: TGTGCCAGTAGTATGGTTCAGGGGGCTTTTGGAACTGAAGCTTTCTTT.

The rearrangement uses TRBV29-1 and TRBJ2-2, with 7 bases lining up with TRBD1. V lost 6 bases to trimming and J lost 2 bases; unmatched junction nucleotides: 6. In germline, CDR1 is SQVTM, CDR2 ANQGSEA. This CDR3 has 14 residues. CDR3 sequence reads: CSVTGTVNTGELFF. In DNA form, the CDR3 reads TGCAGCGTAACCGGGACAGTCAACACCGGGGAGCTGTTTTTT.

This rearrangement joins TRBV10-3 to TRBJ2-3; 8 nucleotides match TRBD2. Germline V gene data show CDR1 as ENHRY and CDR2 as SYGVKD. J gave up 0 bases and V 8 bases, and 4 bases lay outside the gene matches. This CDR3 comprises 14 residues. The CDR3 sequence: CAISLAESTDTQYF. The CDR3 region has the DNA TGTGCCATCTCACTAGCGGAGAGCACAGATACGCAGTATTTT.

This clonotype has more than one count but fewer than ten. The chain carries TRBV12-3 or TRBV12-4 and TRBJ2-7; TRBD1 might be the D (6 bases). CDR3 length: 12 residues. V gave up 1 base and J gave up 7 bases, with 8 bases separating them. This CDR3 reads CASSLDRVEQYF. CDR3 coding DNA: TGTGCCAGCAGTTTAGACAGGGTGGAGCAGTACTTC.

Concerning this clonotype: Since no conserved phenylalanine or tryptophan closes the CDR3, a read error is the likely cause. This sequence joins TRBV5-1 and TRBJ2-7; TRBD2 matches 13 bases. This CDR3 has 16 amino acids. Germline CDR1 reads SGHRS; CDR2 reads YFSETQ. V shed 5 bases and J 5 bases; nucleotides not matched to a gene: 10. CDR3 sequence reads: CASSLPTSGRLNEQYL. CDR3 DNA: TGCGCCAGCAGTTTGCCGACTAGCGGGAGGCTAAACGAGCAGTACCTC.

This clonotype occurred many times. This chain joins TRBV19 and TRBJ2-6; possible D gene TRBD2, 5 bases. The V end was cut by 7 bases, the J end by 2 bases, with 9 bases between. The germline gives CDR1 LNHDA, CDR2 SQIVND (reference sequence). This CDR3 has 14 amino acids. The CDR3 region is CASTEEAGANVLTF. The CDR3 nucleotides are TGTGCCAGTACGGAGGAAGCTGGGGCCAACGTCCTGACTTTC.

Many counts were recorded for this clonotype. V gene TRBV7-2 combines with J gene TRBJ2-4; 11 nucleotides match TRBD1. Germline V gives CDR1 SGHTA, CDR2 FQGNSA. This CDR3 is built from 14 residues. The J segment lost 8 bases and the V segment lost 5 bases, leaving 5 bases of the junction unmatched. The CDR3, as DNA: TGTGCCAGCAGCCCTGGACAGGGGGCTTACATTCAGTACTTC. This sequence encodes CASSPGQGAYIQYF. The whole variable domain, remainder taken from reference TRBV7-2 and TRBJ2-4, is GAGVSQSPSNKVTEKGKDVELRCDPISGHTALYWYRQSLGQGLEFLIYFQGNSAPDKSGLPSDRFSAERTGGSVSTLTIQRTQQEDSAVYLCASSPGQGAYIQYFGAGTRLSVL.

This clonotype appeared many times. The rearrangement joins TRBV14 to TRBJ1-2; tentative D call: TRBD1 (6 bases). The ends were cut back, 0 bases at V and 3 bases at J, with 8 bases in the middle. Germline-derived CDR1 and CDR2 are SGHDN and FVKESK. This CDR3 region has 14 residues. CDR3 DNA: TGTGCCAGCAGCCAAGACAGGGGTTACTATGGCTACACCTTC. Encoded protein: CASSQDRGYYGYTF.

This clonotype was detected only a few times. The genes are TRBV20-1 and TRBJ2-1, with a weak D call TRBD2 (5 bases). V was shortened by 5 bases and J by 7 bases, with 21 bases between the two germline ends. The CDR3 runs 15 residues. Germline V gives CDR1 DFQATT, CDR2 SNEGSKA (reference sequence). For the CDR3, the DNA is TGCAGTGCTCGCTCGGAGGCCCTGGGCCCGAATGAGCAGTTCTTC. It translates to CSARSEALGPNEQFF.

In DNA form, the CDR3 reads TGTGCCAGCAGCGTGACTGTTAGCGGGATCTCCTACAATGAGCAGTTCTTC. Its translation: CASSVTVSGISYNEQFF. J is TRBJ2-1 and V is TRBV9, with 8 bases identical to TRBD2. Germline loops: CDR1 SGDLS, CDR2 YYNGEE. The CDR3 totals 17 residues. Trimming took 2 bases from V and 0 from J; bases not matched to a gene: 7.

J is TRBJ2-4 and V is TRBV5-1; D might be TRBD1 (5 bases). V was clipped by 0 bases and J by 7 bases, with 11 bases between them. The CDR3 has 14 amino acids. CDR1 is SGHRS and CDR2 is YFSETQ in the germline V gene. This chain's CDR3 is CASSLALGANIQYF. The CDR3 region has the DNA TGCGCCAGCAGCTTGGCCTTAGGGGCCAACATTCAGTACTTC.

The V gene is TRBV6-1, the J gene TRBJ2-2; a possible D gene is TRBD1 (5 bases). Germline CDR1 reads MNHNS; CDR2 reads SASEGT. The CDR3 runs 16 residues. V was shortened by 5 bases and J by 1 base, with 14 bases between the two germline ends. Written as DNA, the CDR3 is TGTGCCAGCAGTCTTAGACAGCTTCGGAACACCGGGGAGCTGTTTTTT. Translation: CASSLRQLRNTGELFF.

CDR3 nucleotides: TGTGCCAGCAGCCAAGTTATAGCGGGAGGCTCCTACGAGCAGTACTTC. It yields the protein CASSQVIAGGSYEQYF. The chain recombines TRBV3-1 with TRBJ2-7; 10 positions match TRBD2. The CDR3 sequence is 16 residues long. The germline V gene has CDR1 LGHDT and CDR2 YNNKEL (reference sequence). The junction had 3 bases not matched to a gene; V was cut back by 1 base and J by 0 bases.